This TCR beta chain was captured by sequencing in a study of shared clonotypes between healthy human individuals. Study findings and constraints: Among donors, clonotype sharing was expected to be affected by sequencing depth. Non-shared clonotypes had lower generation probabilities than clonotypes shared by all four sorted-subset donors.

Regarding this clone: Antigen specificity is unknown.

The donors, healthy adults who were HIV-negative, had experienced no recent acute infections or vaccinations. Produced via immunoSEQ multiplex PCR; TCRdb's table is partial and in-frame only. This sample has just over 2,000,000 clones, with roughly 96% found just once. CDR1 is MGHDK and CDR2 is SYGVNS in the germline V gene. The V gene lost 3 bases and the J gene lost 0 bases, with 18 bases spanning the gap. There are 17 residues in the CDR3. The receptor was derived from a man between 18 and 29 years old in good health. Sequencing was done on a sample of naive CD4+ T cells sorted from blood. Subset given: CD45RA+ positively selected. The V call is TRBV25-1, the J call TRBJ2-7; D possibly matches TRBD1 or TRBD2 (5 bases each). CDR3: CASSDRALGVSSYEQYF. The DNA of the CDR3 is TGTGCCAGCAGTGATCGTGCTTTGGGGGTCTCCTCCTACGAGCAGTACTTC.